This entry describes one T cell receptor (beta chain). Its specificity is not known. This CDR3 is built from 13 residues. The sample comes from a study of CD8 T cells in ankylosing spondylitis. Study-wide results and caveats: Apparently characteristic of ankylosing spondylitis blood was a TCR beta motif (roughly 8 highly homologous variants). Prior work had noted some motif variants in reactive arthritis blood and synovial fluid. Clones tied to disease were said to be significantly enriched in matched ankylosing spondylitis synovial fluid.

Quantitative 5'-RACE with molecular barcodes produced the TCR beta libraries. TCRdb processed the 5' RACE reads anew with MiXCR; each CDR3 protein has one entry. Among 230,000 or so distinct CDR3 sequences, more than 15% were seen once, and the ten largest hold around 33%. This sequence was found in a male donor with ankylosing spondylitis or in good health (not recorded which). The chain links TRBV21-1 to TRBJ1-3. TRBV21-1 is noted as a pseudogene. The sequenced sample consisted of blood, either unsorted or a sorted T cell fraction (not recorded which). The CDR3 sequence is CASTHMVGNTIYF. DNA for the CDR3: TGTGCCAGCACCCATATGGTTGGAAACACCATATATTTT.